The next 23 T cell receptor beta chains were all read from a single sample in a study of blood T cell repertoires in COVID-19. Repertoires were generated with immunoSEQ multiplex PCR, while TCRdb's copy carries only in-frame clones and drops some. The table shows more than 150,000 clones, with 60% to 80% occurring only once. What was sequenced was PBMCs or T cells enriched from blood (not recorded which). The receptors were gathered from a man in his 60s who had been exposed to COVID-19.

CDR3 bases: TGTGCCAGCAGCCCGCGACTTCCGGACTTGTTTAGAAGCACAGATACGCAGTATTTT. Amino acid sequence: CASSPRLPDLFRSTDTQYF. The rearrangement joins TRBV9 to TRBJ2-3; tentative D call: TRBD2 (5 bases). CDR3 size: 19 residues. The germline gives CDR1 SGDLS, CDR2 YYNGEE. V lost 4 bases to trimming and J lost 0 bases, with 24 bases between them.

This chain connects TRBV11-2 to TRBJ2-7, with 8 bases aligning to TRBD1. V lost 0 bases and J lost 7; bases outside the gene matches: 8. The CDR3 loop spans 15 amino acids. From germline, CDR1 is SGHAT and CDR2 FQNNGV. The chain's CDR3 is CASSLDTAGGQEQYF. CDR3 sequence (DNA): TGTGCCAGCAGCTTAGACACCGCAGGGGGCCAAGAGCAGTACTTC.

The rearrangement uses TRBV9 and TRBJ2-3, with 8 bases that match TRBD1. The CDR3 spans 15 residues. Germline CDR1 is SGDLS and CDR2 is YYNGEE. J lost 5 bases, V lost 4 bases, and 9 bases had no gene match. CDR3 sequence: CASSRQGPGEDTQYF. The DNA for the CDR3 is TGTGCCAGCAGCCGACAGGGGCCGGGTGAAGATACGCAGTATTTT.

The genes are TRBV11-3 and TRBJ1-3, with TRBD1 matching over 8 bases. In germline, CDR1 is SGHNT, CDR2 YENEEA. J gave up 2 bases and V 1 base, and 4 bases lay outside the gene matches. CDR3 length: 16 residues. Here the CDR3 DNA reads TGTGCCAGCAGCTTAGCAGGGGGCATGACTGGAAACACCATATATTTT. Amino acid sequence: CASSLAGGMTGNTIYF.

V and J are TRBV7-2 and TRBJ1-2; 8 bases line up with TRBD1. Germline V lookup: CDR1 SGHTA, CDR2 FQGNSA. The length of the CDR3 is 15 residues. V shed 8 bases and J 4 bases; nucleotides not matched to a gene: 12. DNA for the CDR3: TGTGCCAGCGCTCCGGCAGGGGGCTCCACCTATGGCTACACCTTC. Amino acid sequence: CASAPAGGSTYGYTF.

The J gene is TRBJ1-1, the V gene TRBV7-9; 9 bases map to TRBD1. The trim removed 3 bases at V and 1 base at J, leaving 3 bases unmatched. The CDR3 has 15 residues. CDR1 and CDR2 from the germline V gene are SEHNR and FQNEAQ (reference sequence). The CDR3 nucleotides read TGTGCCAGCAGCTTGACGGGACAGGGGAACACTGAAGCTTTCTTT. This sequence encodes CASSLTGQGNTEAFF. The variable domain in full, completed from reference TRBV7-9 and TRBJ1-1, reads DTGVSQNPRHKITKRGQNVTFRCDPISEHNRLYWYRQTLGQGPEFLTYFQNEAQLEKSRLLSDRFSAERPKGSFSTLEIQRTEQGDSAMYLCASSLTGQGNTEAFFGQGTRLTVV.

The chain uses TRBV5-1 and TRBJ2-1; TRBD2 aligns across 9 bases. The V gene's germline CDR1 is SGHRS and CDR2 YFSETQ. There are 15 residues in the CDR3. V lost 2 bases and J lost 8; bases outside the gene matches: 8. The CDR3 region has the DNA TGCGCCAGCAGCTTAGCGGGAGGAAAGGGCGATGAGCAGTTCTTC. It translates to CASSLAGGKGDEQFF.

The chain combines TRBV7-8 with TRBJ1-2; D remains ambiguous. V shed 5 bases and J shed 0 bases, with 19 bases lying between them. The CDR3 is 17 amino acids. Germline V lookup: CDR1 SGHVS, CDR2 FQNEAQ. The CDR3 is CASSADGATLANYGYTF. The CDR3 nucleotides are TGTGCCAGCAGCGCTGATGGAGCGACCTTAGCTAACTATGGCTACACCTTC.

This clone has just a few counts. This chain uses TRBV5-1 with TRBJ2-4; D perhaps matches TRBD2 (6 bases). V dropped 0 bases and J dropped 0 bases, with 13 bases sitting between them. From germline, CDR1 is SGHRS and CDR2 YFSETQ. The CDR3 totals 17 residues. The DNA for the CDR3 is TGCGCCAGCAGCTTGGGGTTGCGGGACCTAGCCAAAAACATTCAGTACTTC. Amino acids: CASSLGLRDLAKNIQYF.

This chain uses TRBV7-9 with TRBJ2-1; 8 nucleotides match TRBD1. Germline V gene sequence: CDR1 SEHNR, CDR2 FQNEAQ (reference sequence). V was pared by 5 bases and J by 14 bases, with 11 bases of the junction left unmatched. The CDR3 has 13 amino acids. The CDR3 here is CASSPQGQGSEFF. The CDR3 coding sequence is TGTGCCAGCAGCCCTCAAGGACAGGGATCAGAGTTCTTC. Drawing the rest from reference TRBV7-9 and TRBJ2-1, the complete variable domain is DTGVSQNPRHKITKRGQNVTFRCDPISEHNRLYWYRQTLGQGPEFLTYFQNEAQLEKSRLLSDRFSAERPKGSFSTLEIQRTEQGDSAMYLCASSPQGQGSEFFGPGTRLTVL.

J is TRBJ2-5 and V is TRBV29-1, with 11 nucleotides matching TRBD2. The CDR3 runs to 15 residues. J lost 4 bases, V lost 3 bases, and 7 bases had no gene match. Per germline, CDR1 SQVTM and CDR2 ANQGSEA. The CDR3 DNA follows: TGCAGCGTTGAGGAACTAGCGGGAGTGGGAGAGACCCAGTACTTC. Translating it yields CSVEELAGVGETQYF.

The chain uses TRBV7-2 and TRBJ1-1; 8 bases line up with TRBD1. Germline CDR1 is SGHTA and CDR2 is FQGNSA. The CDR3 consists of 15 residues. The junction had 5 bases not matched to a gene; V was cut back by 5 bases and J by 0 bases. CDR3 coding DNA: TGTGCCAGCAGCCGGGACAGGACTCTGAACACTGAAGCTTTCTTT. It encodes CASSRDRTLNTEAFF.

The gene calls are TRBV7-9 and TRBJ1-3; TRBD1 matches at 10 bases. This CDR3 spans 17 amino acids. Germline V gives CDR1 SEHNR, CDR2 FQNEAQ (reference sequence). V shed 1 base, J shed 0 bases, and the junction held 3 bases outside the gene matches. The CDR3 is CASSLGDRGFSGNTIYF. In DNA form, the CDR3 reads TGTGCCAGCAGCTTAGGGGACAGGGGTTTCTCTGGAAACACCATATATTTT.

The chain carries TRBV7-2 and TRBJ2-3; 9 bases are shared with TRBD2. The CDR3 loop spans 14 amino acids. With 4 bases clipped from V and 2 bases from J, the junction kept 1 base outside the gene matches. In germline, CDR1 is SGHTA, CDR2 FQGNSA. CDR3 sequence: CASSSGLATDTQYF. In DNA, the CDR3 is TGTGCCAGCAGCTCGGGACTAGCCACAGATACGCAGTATTTT.

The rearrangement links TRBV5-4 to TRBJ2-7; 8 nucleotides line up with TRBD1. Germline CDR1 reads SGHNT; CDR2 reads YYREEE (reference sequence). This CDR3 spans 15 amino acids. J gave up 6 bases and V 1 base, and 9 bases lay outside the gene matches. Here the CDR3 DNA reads TGTGCCAGCAGCTTGATGGGGGCAGGGGGCGCCGAGCAGTACTTC. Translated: CASSLMGAGGAEQYF.

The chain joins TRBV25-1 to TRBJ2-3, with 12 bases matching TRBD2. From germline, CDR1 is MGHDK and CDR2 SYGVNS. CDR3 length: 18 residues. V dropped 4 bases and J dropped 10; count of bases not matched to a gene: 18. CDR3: CASSARGGPSGRADAQYF. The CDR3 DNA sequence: TGTGCCAGCAGTGCAAGGGGTGGGCCTAGCGGGAGGGCCGATGCGCAGTATTTT. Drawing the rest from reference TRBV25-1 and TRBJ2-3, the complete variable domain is EADIYQTPRYLVIGTGKKITLECSQTMGHDKMYWYQQDPGMELHLIHYSYGVNSTEKGDLSSESTVSRIRTEHFPLTLESARPSHTSQYLCASSARGGPSGRADAQYFGPGTRLTVL.

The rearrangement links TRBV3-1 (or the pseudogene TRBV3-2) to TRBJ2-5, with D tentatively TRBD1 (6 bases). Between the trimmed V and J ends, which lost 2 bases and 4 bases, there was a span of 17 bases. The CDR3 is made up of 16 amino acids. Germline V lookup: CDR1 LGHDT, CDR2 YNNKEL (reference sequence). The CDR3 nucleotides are TGTGCCAGCAGCCAAATAACGGGACAAGGAGCAGAGACCCAGTACTTC. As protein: CASSQITGQGAETQYF.

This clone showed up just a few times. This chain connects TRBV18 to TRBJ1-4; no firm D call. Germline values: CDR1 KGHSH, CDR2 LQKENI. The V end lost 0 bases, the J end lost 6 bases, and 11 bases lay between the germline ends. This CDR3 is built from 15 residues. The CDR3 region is CASSPPNSPDEKLFF. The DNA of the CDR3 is TGTGCCAGCTCACCACCGAACAGCCCCGATGAAAAACTGTTTTTT.

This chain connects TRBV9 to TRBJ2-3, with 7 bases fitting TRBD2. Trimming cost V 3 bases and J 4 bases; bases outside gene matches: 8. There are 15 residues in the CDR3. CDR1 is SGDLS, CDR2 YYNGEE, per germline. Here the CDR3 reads CASSARTGGADTQYF. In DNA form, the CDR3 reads TGTGCCAGCAGCGCCCGGACGGGAGGCGCAGATACGCAGTATTTT.

CDR3 sequence (DNA): TGTGCCAGCAGCCAGCGGGGGAGGGCTAACGAGCAGTACTTC. Encoded protein: CASSQRGRANEQYF. The chain links TRBV3-1 (or the pseudogene TRBV3-2) to TRBJ2-7; 7 bases match TRBD2. CDR1 and CDR2 (germline): LGHDT, YNNKEL (reference sequence). This CDR3 region has 14 residues. The V segment lost 3 bases and the J segment 5 bases; nucleotides outside the gene matches: 7.

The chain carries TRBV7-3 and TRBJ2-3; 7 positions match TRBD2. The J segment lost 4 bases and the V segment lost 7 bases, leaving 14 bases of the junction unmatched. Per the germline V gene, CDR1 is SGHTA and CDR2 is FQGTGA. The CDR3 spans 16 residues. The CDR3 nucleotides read TGTGCCAGCACCCCCCGGGCGGGAGCGGCGGCAGATACGCAGTATTTT. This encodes CASTPRAGAAADTQYF.

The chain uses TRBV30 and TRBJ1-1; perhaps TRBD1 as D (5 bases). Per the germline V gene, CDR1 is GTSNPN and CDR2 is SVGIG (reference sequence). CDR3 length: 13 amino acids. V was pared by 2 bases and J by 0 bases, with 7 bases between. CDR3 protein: CAWSRTLNTEAFF. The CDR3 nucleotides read TGTGCCTGGAGTCGGACACTGAACACTGAAGCTTTCTTT.

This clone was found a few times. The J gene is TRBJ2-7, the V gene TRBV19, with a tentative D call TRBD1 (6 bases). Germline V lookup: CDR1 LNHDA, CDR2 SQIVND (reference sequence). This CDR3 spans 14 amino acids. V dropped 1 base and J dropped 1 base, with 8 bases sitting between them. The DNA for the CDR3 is TGTGCCAGTAGTATAGGGGGGCGATCCTACGAGCAGTACTTC. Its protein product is CASSIGGRSYEQYF.